A single sample is the source of the 2 T cell receptor beta chains below, sequenced in a study of cytomegalovirus exposure and HLA in healthy donors. The PCR contained 60 Vbeta and 13 Jbeta primers. Produced via immunoSEQ multiplex PCR; TCRdb's table is partial and in-frame only. The sample lists roughly 150,000 clones; more than 75% were seen once. The source material was PBMCs. Receptors were obtained from a male donor in good health and CMV-seronegative.

CDR3 sequence (DNA): TGTGCCAGCAGTTTGGGGGGGGTCGGAGGCCAAGAGACCCAGTACTTC. Translating gives CASSLGGVGGQETQYF. The J gene is TRBJ2-5, the V gene TRBV28; 7 bases map to TRBD2. Losses at the gene ends were 3 bases for V and 1 base for J; bases not matched to a gene: 8. The CDR3 is 16 amino acids. The germline V gene encodes CDR1 MDHEN and CDR2 SYDVKM. The complete variable domain, with remaining parts taken from reference TRBV28 and TRBJ2-5, reads DVKVTQSSRYLVKRTGEKVFLECVQDMDHENMFWYRQDPGLGLRLIYFSYDVKMKEKGDIPEGYSVSREKKERFSLILESASTNQTSMYLCASSLGGVGGQETQYFGPGTRLLVL.

This chain connects TRBV5-4 to TRBJ2-2; 8 bases agree with TRBD1. With 4 bases clipped from V and 1 base from J, the junction kept 3 bases outside the gene matches. There are 15 residues in the CDR3. Germline CDR1 is SGHNT and CDR2 is YYREEE (reference sequence). In DNA form, the CDR3 reads TGTGCCAGCAGCCCTGGGACAGGGAACACCGGGGAGCTGTTTTTT. This gives the protein CASSPGTGNTGELFF.